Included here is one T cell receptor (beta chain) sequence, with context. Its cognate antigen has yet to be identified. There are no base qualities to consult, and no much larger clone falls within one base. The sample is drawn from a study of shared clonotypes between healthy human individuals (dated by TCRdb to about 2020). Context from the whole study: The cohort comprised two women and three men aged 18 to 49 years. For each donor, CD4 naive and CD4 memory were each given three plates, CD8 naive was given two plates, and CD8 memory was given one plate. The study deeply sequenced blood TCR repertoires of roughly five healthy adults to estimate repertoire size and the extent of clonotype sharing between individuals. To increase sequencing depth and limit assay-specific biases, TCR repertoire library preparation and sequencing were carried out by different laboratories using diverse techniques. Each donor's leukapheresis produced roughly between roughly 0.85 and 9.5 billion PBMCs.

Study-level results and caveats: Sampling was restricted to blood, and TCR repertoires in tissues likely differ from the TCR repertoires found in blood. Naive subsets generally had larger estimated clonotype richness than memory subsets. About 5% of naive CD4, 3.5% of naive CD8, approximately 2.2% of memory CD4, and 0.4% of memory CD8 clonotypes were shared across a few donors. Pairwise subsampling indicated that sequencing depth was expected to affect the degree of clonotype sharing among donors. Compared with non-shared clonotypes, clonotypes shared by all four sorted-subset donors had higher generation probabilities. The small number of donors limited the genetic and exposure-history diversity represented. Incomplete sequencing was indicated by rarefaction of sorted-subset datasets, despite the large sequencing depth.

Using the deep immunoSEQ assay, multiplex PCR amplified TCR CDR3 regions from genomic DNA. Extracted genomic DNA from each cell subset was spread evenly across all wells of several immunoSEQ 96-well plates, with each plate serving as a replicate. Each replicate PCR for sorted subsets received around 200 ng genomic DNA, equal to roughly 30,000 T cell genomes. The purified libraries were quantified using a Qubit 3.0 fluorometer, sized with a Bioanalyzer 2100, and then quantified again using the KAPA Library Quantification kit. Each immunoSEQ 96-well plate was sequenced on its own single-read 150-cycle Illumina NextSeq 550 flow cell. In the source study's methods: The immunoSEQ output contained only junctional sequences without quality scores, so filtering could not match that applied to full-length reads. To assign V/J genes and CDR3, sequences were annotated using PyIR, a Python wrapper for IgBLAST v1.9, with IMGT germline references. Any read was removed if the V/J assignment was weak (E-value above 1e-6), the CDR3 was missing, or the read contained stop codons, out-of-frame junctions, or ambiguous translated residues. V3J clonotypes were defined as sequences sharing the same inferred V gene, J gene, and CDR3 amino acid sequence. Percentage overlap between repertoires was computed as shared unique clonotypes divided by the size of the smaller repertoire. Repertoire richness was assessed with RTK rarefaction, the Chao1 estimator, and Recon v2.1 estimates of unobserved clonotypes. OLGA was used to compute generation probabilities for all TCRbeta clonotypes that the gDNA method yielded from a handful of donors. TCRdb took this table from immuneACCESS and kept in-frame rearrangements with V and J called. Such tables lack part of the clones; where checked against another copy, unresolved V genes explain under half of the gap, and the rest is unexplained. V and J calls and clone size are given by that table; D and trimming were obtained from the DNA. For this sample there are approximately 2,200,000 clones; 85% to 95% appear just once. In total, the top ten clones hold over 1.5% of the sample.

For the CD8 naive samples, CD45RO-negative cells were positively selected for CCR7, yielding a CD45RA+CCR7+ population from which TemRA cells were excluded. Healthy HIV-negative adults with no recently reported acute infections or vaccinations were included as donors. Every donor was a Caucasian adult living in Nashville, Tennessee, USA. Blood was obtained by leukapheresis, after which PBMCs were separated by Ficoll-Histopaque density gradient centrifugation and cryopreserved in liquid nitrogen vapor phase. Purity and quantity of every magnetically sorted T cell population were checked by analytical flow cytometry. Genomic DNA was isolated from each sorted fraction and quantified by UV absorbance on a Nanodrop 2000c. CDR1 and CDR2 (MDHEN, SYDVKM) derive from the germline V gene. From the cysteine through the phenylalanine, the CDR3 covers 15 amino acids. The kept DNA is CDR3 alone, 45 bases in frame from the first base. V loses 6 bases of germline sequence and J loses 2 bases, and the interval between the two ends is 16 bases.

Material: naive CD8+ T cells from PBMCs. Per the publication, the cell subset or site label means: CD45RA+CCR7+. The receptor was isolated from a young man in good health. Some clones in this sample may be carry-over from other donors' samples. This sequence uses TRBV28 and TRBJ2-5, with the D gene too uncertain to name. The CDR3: CASSPDGWGQETQYF. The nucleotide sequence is TGTGCCAGCAGCCCTGACGGGTGGGGACAAGAGACCCAGTACTTC.